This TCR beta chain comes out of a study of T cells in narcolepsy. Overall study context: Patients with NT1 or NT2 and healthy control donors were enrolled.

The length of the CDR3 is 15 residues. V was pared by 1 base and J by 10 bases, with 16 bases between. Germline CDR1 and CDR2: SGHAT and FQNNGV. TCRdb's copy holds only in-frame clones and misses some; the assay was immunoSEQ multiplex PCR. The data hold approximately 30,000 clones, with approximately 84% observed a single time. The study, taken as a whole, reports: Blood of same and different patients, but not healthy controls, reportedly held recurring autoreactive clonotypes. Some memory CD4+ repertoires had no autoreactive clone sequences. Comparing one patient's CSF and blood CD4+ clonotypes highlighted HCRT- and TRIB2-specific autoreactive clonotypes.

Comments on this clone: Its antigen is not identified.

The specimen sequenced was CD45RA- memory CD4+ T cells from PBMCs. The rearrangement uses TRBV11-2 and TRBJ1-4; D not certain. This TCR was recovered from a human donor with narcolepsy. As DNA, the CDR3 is TGTGCCAGCAGCTTAGGTGGGGAGGGTCGGGGAAAACTGTTTTTT. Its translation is CASSLGGEGRGKLFF.